Following are 16 T cell receptor beta chains from one sample sequenced in a study of blood T cell repertoires in COVID-19. TCRdb keeps only in-frame clones here, not all; method: immunoSEQ multiplex PCR. The sample has 190,000 or so clones, roughly 90% seen once; the top ten hold roughly 8.1%. Material for sequencing was PBMCs or T cells enriched from blood (not recorded which). All receptors derive from a young woman who had recovered from COVID-19.

This clone was seen ten or more times. The rearrangement links TRBV28 to TRBJ1-3; D not resolved. This CDR3 spans 14 amino acids. The ends were cut back, 2 bases at V and 2 bases at J, with 7 bases in the middle. Germline V gene sequence: CDR1 MDHEN, CDR2 SYDVKM. CDR3 loop: CASSLRGTGNTIYF. CDR3 nucleotide sequence: TGTGCCAGCAGTTTAAGAGGGACTGGAAACACCATATATTTT.

The V and J genes are TRBV18 and TRBJ1-1; D is perhaps TRBD1 (5 bases). The V gene lost 3 bases and the J gene lost 3 bases, with 11 bases spanning the gap. This CDR3 comprises 14 residues. The germline gives CDR1 KGHSH, CDR2 LQKENI. The CDR3 DNA follows: TGTGCCAGCTCACCCTTTACAGGACACACTGAAGCTTTCTTT. It codes for CASSPFTGHTEAFF.

V and J are TRBV27 and TRBJ1-1; tentative D call: TRBD1 (5 bases). The V gene lost 10 bases and the J gene lost 5 bases, with 11 bases spanning the gap. CDR3 size: 11 residues. Germline CDR1 MNHEY, CDR2 SMNVEV (reference sequence). CDR3 loop: CATRRGTEAFF. The CDR3 region has the DNA TGTGCCACCCGAAGGGGAACTGAAGCTTTCTTT.

The rearrangement joins TRBV5-1 to TRBJ1-2, with unresolved D. Looked up from germline, CDR1 is SGHRS and CDR2 is YFSETQ. This CDR3 has 14 residues. V was clipped by 2 bases and J by 0 bases, with 8 bases between them. The DNA for the CDR3 is TGCGCCAGCAGCTTCCGGGAAGCTAACTATGGCTACACCTTC. It is translated as CASSFREANYGYTF.

This clone was seen only once. This chain uses TRBV10-3 with TRBJ2-3; 12 bases fit TRBD2. Germline V gene data show CDR1 as ENHRY and CDR2 as SYGVKD. The trim removed 9 bases at V and 2 bases at J, leaving 15 bases unmatched. This CDR3 has 18 residues. In DNA, the CDR3 is TGTGCCATTACTTCATCCGTCACTAGCGGGGGGTACACAGATACGCAGTATTTT. It encodes CAITSSVTSGGYTDTQYF.

This clone occurred a few times. The chain recombines TRBV5-1 with TRBJ2-2; unclear D gene. Trimming took 2 bases from V and 3 from J, leaving 11 bases between them. This CDR3 spans 15 amino acids. CDR1 and CDR2 (germline): SGHRS, YFSETQ. As DNA, the CDR3 is TGCGCCAGCAGCTTCGACGGGTACGACACCGGGGAGCTGTTTTTT. Amino acid sequence: CASSFDGYDTGELFF.

The rearrangement links TRBV27 to TRBJ1-5; tentatively, D is TRBD1 (5 bases). The CDR3 is 16 residues long. Germline V lookup: CDR1 MNHEY, CDR2 SMNVEV (reference sequence). Trimming stripped 6 bases from V and 3 bases from J, with 18 bases between. The CDR3 nucleotides are TGTGCCAGCAGGAGGAACGCCGGGGGGAACAATCAGCCCCAGCATTTT. As protein: CASRRNAGGNNQPQHF.

The chain has TRBV28 and TRBJ2-7, with unresolved D. This CDR3 spans 15 amino acids. V lost 1 base and J 4 bases, leaving 14 bases between the germline ends. The germline CDR1 and CDR2 sequences are MDHEN and SYDVKM. CDR3 coding DNA: TGTGCCAGCAGTTTATATCGGCAGGCTTCTTACGAGCAGTACTTC. It codes for CASSLYRQASYEQYF. Filled out from reference TRBV28 and TRBJ2-7, the complete variable domain reads DVKVTQSSRYLVKRTGEKVFLECVQDMDHENMFWYRQDPGLGLRLIYFSYDVKMKEKGDIPEGYSVSREKKERFSLILESASTNQTSMYLCASSLYRQASYEQYFGPGTRLTVT.

The gene calls are TRBV28 and TRBJ2-1; D is unclear. Germline loops: CDR1 MDHEN, CDR2 SYDVKM. This CDR3 has 11 residues. Trimming removed 5 bases at V and 8 bases at J, with 7 bases between. The CDR3 loop is CASSPSDEQFF. Here the CDR3 DNA reads TGTGCCAGCAGTCCAAGCGATGAGCAGTTCTTC.

The V and J genes are TRBV9 and TRBJ2-3; 8 bases are shared with TRBD2. The CDR3 has 15 residues. Trimming cost V 5 bases and J 6 bases; bases outside gene matches: 11. Germline V gives CDR1 SGDLS, CDR2 YYNGEE. The CDR3 is CASSKAGAPLDTQYF. The CDR3 coding sequence is TGTGCCAGCAGTAAAGCGGGGGCCCCTTTGGATACGCAGTATTTT.

This chain links TRBV5-4 with TRBJ2-1, with 15 bases lining up with TRBD2. The CDR3 is 19 residues long. Germline CDR1 reads SGHNT; CDR2 reads YYREEE (reference sequence). After removal of 2 bases from V and 1 base from J, the junction contained 7 bases not matched to a gene. CDR3 region: CASSLKGLAGGQSYNEQFF. The DNA for the CDR3 is TGTGCCAGCAGCTTAAAAGGACTAGCGGGGGGGCAGTCCTACAATGAGCAGTTCTTC.

V usage is TRBV7-2 and J usage is TRBJ2-2; 14 bases align to TRBD2. Germline CDR1 and CDR2: SGHTA and FQGNSA. The V segment lost 2 bases and the J segment 4 bases; nucleotides outside the gene matches: 9. The CDR3 has 19 amino acids. CDR3 loop: CASSLWAGLAGVPTGELFF. The CDR3 DNA sequence: TGTGCCAGCAGCTTATGGGCGGGACTAGCGGGGGTTCCCACCGGGGAGCTGTTTTTT.

This sequence joins TRBV3-1 (or the pseudogene TRBV3-2) and TRBJ2-2; tentatively, D is TRBD1 (6 bases). V lost 3 bases and J 4 bases, leaving 18 bases between the germline ends. The CDR3 spans 17 residues. Germline CDR1 LGHDT, CDR2 YNNKEL (reference sequence). CDR3 coding DNA: TGTGCCAGCAGCCACCTCCTCCCGGGACACTCCACCGGGGAGCTGTTTTTT. It is translated as CASSHLLPGHSTGELFF.

V usage is TRBV2 and J usage is TRBJ1-6; D not certain. The CDR3 covers 14 residues. The V gene lost 4 bases and the J gene lost 7 bases, with 11 bases spanning the gap. Germline V gene lookup returns CDR1 SNHLY and CDR2 FYNNEI. CDR3 in DNA: TGTGCCAGCAGTGGCGGGCAGCTAAATTCACCCCTCCACTTT. Amino acid sequence: CASSGGQLNSPLHF. Together with reference TRBV2 and TRBJ1-6, the CDR3 gives the full variable domain: EPEVTQTPSHQVTQMGQEVILRCVPISNHLYFYWYRQILGQKVEFLVSFYNNEISEKSEIFDDQFSVERPDGSNFTLKIRSTKLEDSAMYFCASSGGQLNSPLHFGNGTRLTVT.

The chain joins TRBV30 to TRBJ1-1; perhaps TRBD1 as D (5 bases). Germline assignment: CDR1 GTSNPN and CDR2 SVGIG (reference sequence). The CDR3 has 11 amino acids. The ends were cut back, 3 bases at V and 5 bases at J, with 7 bases in the middle. The CDR3 region is CAWRRGTEAFF. The CDR3 DNA reads as TGTGCCTGGAGGCGGGGGACTGAAGCTTTCTTT. The full variable domain, completed using reference TRBV30 and TRBJ1-1, is SQTIHQWPATLVQPVGSPLSLECTVEGTSNPNLYWYRQAAGRGLQLLFYSVGIGQISSEVPQNLSASRPQDRQFILSSKKLLLSDSGFYLCAWRRGTEAFFGQGTRLTVV.

This chain links TRBV28 with TRBJ2-7, with 9 bases lining up with TRBD2. This CDR3 is built from 14 residues. V gave up 6 bases and J gave up 7 bases; unmatched junction bases: 10. The V gene's germline CDR1 is MDHEN and CDR2 SYDVKM. The CDR3 reads CASSRTSETQEQYF. The CDR3 DNA reads as TGTGCCAGCAGCCGGACTAGCGAAACTCAAGAGCAGTACTTC. Drawing the rest from reference TRBV28 and TRBJ2-7, the complete variable domain is DVKVTQSSRYLVKRTGEKVFLECVQDMDHENMFWYRQDPGLGLRLIYFSYDVKMKEKGDIPEGYSVSREKKERFSLILESASTNQTSMYLCASSRTSETQEQYFGPGTRLTVT.